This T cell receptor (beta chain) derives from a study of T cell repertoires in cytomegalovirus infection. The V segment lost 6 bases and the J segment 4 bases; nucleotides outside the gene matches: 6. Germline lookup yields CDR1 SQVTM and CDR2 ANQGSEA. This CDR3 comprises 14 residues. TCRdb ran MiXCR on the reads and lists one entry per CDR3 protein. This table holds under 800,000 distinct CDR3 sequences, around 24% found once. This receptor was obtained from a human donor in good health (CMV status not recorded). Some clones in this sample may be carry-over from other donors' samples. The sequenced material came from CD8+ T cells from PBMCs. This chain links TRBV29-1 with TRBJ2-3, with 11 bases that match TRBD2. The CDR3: CSVATSGTPDTQYF. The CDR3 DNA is TGCAGCGTCGCGACTAGCGGGACTCCAGATACGCAGTATTTT.